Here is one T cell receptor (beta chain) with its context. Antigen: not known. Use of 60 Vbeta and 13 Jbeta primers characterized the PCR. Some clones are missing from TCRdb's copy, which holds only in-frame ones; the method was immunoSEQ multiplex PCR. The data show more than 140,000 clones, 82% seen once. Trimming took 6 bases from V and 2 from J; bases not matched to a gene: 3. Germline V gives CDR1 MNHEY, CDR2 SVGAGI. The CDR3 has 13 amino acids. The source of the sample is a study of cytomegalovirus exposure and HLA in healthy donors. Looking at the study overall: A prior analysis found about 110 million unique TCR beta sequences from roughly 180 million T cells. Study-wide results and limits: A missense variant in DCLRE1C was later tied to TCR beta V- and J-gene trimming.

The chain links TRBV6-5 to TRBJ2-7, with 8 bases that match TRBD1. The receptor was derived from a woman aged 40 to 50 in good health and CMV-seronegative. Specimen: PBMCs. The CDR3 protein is CASRGQAPYEQYF. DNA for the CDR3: TGTGCCAGCAGGGGACAGGCCCCCTACGAGCAGTACTTC.